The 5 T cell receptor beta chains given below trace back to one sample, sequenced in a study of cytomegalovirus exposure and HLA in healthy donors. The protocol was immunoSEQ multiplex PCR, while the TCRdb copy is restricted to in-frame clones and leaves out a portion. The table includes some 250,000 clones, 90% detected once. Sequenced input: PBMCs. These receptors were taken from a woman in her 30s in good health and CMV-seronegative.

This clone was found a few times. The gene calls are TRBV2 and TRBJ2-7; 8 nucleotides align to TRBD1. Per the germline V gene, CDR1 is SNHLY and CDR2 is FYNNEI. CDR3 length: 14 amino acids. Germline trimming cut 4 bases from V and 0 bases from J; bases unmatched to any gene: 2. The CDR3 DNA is TGTGCCAGCAGTGGACAGGGGCTCTCCTACGAGCAGTACTTC. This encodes CASSGQGLSYEQYF.

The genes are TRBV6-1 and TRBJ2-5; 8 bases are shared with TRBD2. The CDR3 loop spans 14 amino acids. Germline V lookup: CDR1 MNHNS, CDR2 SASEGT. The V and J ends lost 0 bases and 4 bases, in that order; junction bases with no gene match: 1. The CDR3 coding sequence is TGTGCCAGCAGTGAAGCGGCGGGGGGAGAGACCCAGTACTTC. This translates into CASSEAAGGETQYF.

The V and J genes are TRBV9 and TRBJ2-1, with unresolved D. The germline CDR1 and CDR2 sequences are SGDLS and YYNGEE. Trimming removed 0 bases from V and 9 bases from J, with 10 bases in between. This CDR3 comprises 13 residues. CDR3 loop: CASSVDRALEQFF. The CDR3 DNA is TGTGCCAGCAGCGTAGATCGAGCGCTTGAGCAGTTCTTC.

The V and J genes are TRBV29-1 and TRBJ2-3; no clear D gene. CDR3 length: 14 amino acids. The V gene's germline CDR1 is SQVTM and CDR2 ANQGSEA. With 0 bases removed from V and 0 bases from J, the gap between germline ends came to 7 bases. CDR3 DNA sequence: TGCAGCGTTGAAGACCCTTCTAGCACAGATACGCAGTATTTT. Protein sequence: CSVEDPSSTDTQYF.

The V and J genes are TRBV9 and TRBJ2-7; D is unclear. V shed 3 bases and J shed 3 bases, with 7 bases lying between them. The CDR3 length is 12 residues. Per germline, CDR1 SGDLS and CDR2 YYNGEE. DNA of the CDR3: TGTGCCAGCAGCGCAGACAACTACGAGCAGTACTTC. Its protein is CASSADNYEQYF.